These 23 T cell receptor beta chains were all obtained from the same sample, sequenced in a study of memory CD4+ T cells and cytomegalovirus serostatus. The protocol was immunoSEQ multiplex PCR, while the TCRdb copy is restricted to in-frame clones and leaves out a portion. Found here are some 50,000 clones, under 80% of them singletons; the top ten hold 0.61%. The sort gate was single viable CD3+CD4+CD8-CD45RO+ cells for memory CD4+ T cells. Sequencing was performed on memory CD4+ T cells from blood. The receptors were sampled from an adult in good health and CMV-seronegative.

In this sample, this clone turned up once. The rearrangement joins TRBV9 to TRBJ1-3, with D possibly TRBD1 on 6 matching bases. The CDR3 length is 15 residues. Germline CDR1 SGDLS, CDR2 YYNGEE. The germline V and J ends were trimmed by 0 bases and 2 bases, with 9 bases remaining between them. This chain's CDR3 is CASSVETGTGNTIYF. The DNA of the CDR3 is TGTGCCAGCAGCGTAGAAACAGGGACTGGAAACACCATATATTTT.

The gene calls are TRBV30 and TRBJ1-5; 7 bases line up with TRBD1. The CDR3 is 14 amino acids. Germline CDR1 is GTSNPN and CDR2 is SVGIG (reference sequence). Trimming at V came to 1 base and at J to 7 bases, leaving 7 bases not matched to a gene. Written as DNA, the CDR3 is TGTGCCTGGAGTGGGGGGACAGTCGGACAGCCCCAGCATTTT. Translating gives CAWSGGTVGQPQHF.

The chain combines TRBV10-3 with TRBJ2-3, with 10 bases lining up with TRBD2. The CDR3 covers 15 residues. Germline V lookup: CDR1 ENHRY, CDR2 SYGVKD. V gave up 2 bases and J gave up 3 bases; unmatched junction bases: 2. For the CDR3, the DNA is TGTGCCATCAGTGAGCTAGCGGGGGTTACAGATACGCAGTATTTT. Encoded protein: CAISELAGVTDTQYF.

This clone is a singleton in its sample. The chain links TRBV7-6 to TRBJ1-3; possible D gene TRBD1, 5 bases. Germline loops: CDR1 SGHVS, CDR2 FNYEAQ. This CDR3 is built from 16 residues. Trimming stripped 5 bases from V and 0 bases from J, with 14 bases between. The CDR3 nucleotides read TGTGCCAGCAGCACGTGGGACGCGCGCTCTGGAAACACCATATATTTT. Protein: CASSTWDARSGNTIYF.

This clone was found once. The CDR3 is CASSSGTDSGNTIYF. The CDR3 DNA sequence: TGTGCCAGCAGCTCCGGGACAGACTCTGGAAACACCATATATTTT. The gene calls are TRBV5-5 and TRBJ1-3, with TRBD1 matching 7 bases. V trimming: 3 bases; J trimming: 0 bases; junction bases outside the gene matches: 3. CDR1 and CDR2 (germline): SGHKS, YYEKEE (reference sequence). CDR3 length: 15 amino acids.

V is TRBV14 and J is TRBJ1-3, with 10 bases fitting TRBD1. Germline lookup yields CDR1 SGHDN and CDR2 FVKESK. The CDR3 length is 16 residues. The ends lost 3 bases at V and 4 bases at J; junction bases unmatched: 6. CDR3 region: CASSQRTGGRGNTIYF. CDR3 nucleotides: TGTGCCAGCAGCCAGAGGACAGGGGGAAGAGGAAACACCATATATTTT.

The chain is built from TRBV30 and TRBJ1-1; D not certain. From germline, CDR1 is GTSNPN and CDR2 SVGIG (reference sequence). The ends were cut back, 0 bases at V and 5 bases at J, with 10 bases in the middle. The CDR3 has 13 residues. The CDR3 region has the DNA TGTGCCTGGAGTGTGGGTGGAGAGACTGAAGCTTTCTTT. Translating gives CAWSVGGETEAFF.

V is TRBV27 and J is TRBJ1-5, with TRBD1 identical over 7 bases. This CDR3 contains 15 residues. The germline CDR1 and CDR2 sequences are MNHEY and SMNVEV (reference sequence). With V trimmed by 2 bases and J by 3 bases, 4 bases remained unmatched. The CDR3: CASSLHRGTNQPQHF. The CDR3 nucleotides read TGTGCCAGCAGTTTACACAGGGGCACCAATCAGCCCCAGCATTTT.

The rearrangement links TRBV29-1 to TRBJ2-3; 9 bases are shared with TRBD1. Germline V gene sequence: CDR1 SQVTM, CDR2 ANQGSEA. There are 13 residues in the CDR3. The trim removed 5 bases at V and 2 bases at J, leaving 2 bases unmatched. The DNA of the CDR3 is TGCAGCGTTATACAGGGGGCCACAGATACGCAGTATTTT. It translates to CSVIQGATDTQYF.

This chain connects TRBV4-2 to TRBJ2-2; D call uncertain. The germline V gene has CDR1 LGHNA and CDR2 YNFKEQ. The CDR3 runs 16 residues. V shed 0 bases and J shed 1 base, with 9 bases lying between them. The CDR3 sequence: CASSQESSQNTGELFF. CDR3 nucleotide sequence: TGTGCCAGCAGCCAAGAGTCCTCCCAGAACACCGGGGAGCTGTTTTTT.

The chain has TRBV6-6 and TRBJ2-3, with 11 nucleotides matching TRBD2. Trimming took 7 bases from V and 9 from J; bases not matched to a gene: 9. Germline V gene lookup returns CDR1 MNHNY and CDR2 SVGAGI (reference sequence). The length of the CDR3 is 14 residues. DNA for the CDR3: TGTGCCAGCACTAGCGGGGGGATGGGATACACGCAGTATTTT. Protein: CASTSGGMGYTQYF.

The rearrangement joins TRBV6-9 to TRBJ2-4, with D hard to call. The CDR3 is 18 residues long. CDR1 is MNHGY and CDR2 is SVAAGI in the germline V gene. V was cut by 8 bases and J by 0 bases, with 23 bases left in between. The CDR3 reads CASPLKDGAYLAKNIQYF. CDR3 nucleotides: TGTGCCAGCCCCCTAAAGGATGGTGCCTATCTAGCCAAAAACATTCAGTACTTC.

The J gene is TRBJ1-2, the V gene TRBV30, with D possibly matching TRBD1 (5 bases). The length of the CDR3 is 13 residues. CDR1 is GTSNPN and CDR2 is SVGIG in the germline V gene (reference sequence). Between the trimmed V and J ends, which lost 0 bases and 2 bases, there was a span of 7 bases. Here the CDR3 DNA reads TGTGCCTGGAGTGTTCGGGACAACTATGGCTACACCTTC. Protein sequence: CAWSVRDNYGYTF.

The rearrangement links TRBV19 to TRBJ1-1; 10 bases are shared with TRBD1. Trimming removed 5 bases from V and 11 bases from J; junction bases left unmatched: 11. The germline gives CDR1 LNHDA, CDR2 SQIVND (reference sequence). The CDR3 extends over 14 amino acids. The CDR3 spells CASSQPGTGARAFF. DNA of the CDR3: TGTGCCAGTAGTCAACCCGGGACAGGGGCCCGGGCTTTCTTT. Looking up the rest from reference TRBV19 and TRBJ1-1 gives the full variable domain: DGGITQSPKYLFRKEGQNVTLSCEQNLNHDAMYWYRQDPGQGLRLIYYSQIVNDFQKGDIAEGYSVSREKKESFPLTVTSAQKNPTAFYLCASSQPGTGARAFFGQGTRLTVV.

The V gene is TRBV7-3, the J gene TRBJ2-5, with D unresolved. The CDR3 covers 13 residues. Germline V lookup: CDR1 SGHTA, CDR2 FQGTGA. Trimming took off 0 bases at V and 2 bases at J, with 4 bases between the two ends. Here the CDR3 reads CASSLTRQETQYF. DNA of the CDR3: TGTGCCAGCAGCTTAACCCGGCAAGAGACCCAGTACTTC.

This chain connects TRBV12-5 to TRBJ1-1, with unresolved D. From germline, CDR1 is LGHNT and CDR2 FRNRAP. The CDR3 consists of 16 residues. V lost 4 bases and J 0 bases, leaving 15 bases between the germline ends. The CDR3 DNA follows: TGTGCTAGTGGTTCCGTCGGTCAGGAGGTGAACACTGAAGCTTTCTTT. Its protein product is CASGSVGQEVNTEAFF.

The chain couples TRBV7-2 to TRBJ2-2; D gene uncertain. With 3 bases removed from V and 6 bases from J, the gap between germline ends came to 8 bases. The germline V gene has CDR1 SGHTA and CDR2 FQGNSA. This CDR3 has 13 residues. The CDR3 coding sequence is TGTGCCAGCAGCTTCAGTCCGCCCGGGGAGCTGTTTTTT. Translated: CASSFSPPGELFF.

The rearrangement links TRBV25-1 to TRBJ1-2; TRBD1 matches 7 bases. V shed 0 bases, J shed 2 bases, and the junction held 12 bases outside the gene matches. CDR3 length equals 18 residues. Per germline, CDR1 MGHDK and CDR2 SYGVNS. The DNA for the CDR3 is TGTGCCAGCAGTGAATACGCGGGACAGAATAAGGCCAACTATGGCTACACCTTC. This encodes CASSEYAGQNKANYGYTF.

As DNA, the CDR3 is TGTGCCAGCAGCCAAGACGCTATCGCGGGTCTTGAGCAGTTCTTC. This encodes CASSQDAIAGLEQFF. The chain links TRBV14 to TRBJ2-1; TRBD2 is a possible D gene (5 bases). The germline CDR1 and CDR2 sequences are SGHDN and FVKESK. V lost 0 bases to trimming and J lost 9 bases, with 15 bases between them. The CDR3 sequence is 15 residues long.

V usage is TRBV19 and J usage is TRBJ1-2; the D is unclear. The CDR3 extends over 12 amino acids. The germline V and J ends were trimmed by 2 bases and 6 bases, with 7 bases remaining between them. CDR1 LNHDA and CDR2 SQIVND come from the germline V gene (reference sequence). The CDR3 loop is CASSIQGHGYTF. The CDR3 DNA reads TGTGCCAGTAGTATACAAGGGCATGGCTACACCTTC. Full variable domain (rest looked up from reference TRBV19 and TRBJ1-2): DGGITQSPKYLFRKEGQNVTLSCEQNLNHDAMYWYRQDPGQGLRLIYYSQIVNDFQKGDIAEGYSVSREKKESFPLTVTSAQKNPTAFYLCASSIQGHGYTFGSGTRLTVV.

This rearrangement joins TRBV7-9 to TRBJ2-7, with 8 nucleotides matching TRBD2. The CDR3 extends over 14 amino acids. J lost 6 bases, V lost 0 bases, and 4 bases had no gene match. Germline V gene data show CDR1 as SEHNR and CDR2 as FQNEAQ (reference sequence). The CDR3 DNA reads as TGTGCCAGCAGCTTAGCGTCGGGGGGGGCCGAGCAGTACTTC. Its protein is CASSLASGGAEQYF.

CDR3 DNA sequence: TGTGCCAGCAGCCCCCGGGTGGAGGGGCTTCAGTATTTT. Amino acid sequence: CASSPRVEGLQYF. The chain couples TRBV7-3 to TRBJ2-3; a possible D gene is TRBD2 (6 bases). V was trimmed by 5 bases and J by 12 bases, leaving 18 bases between them. CDR1 is SGHTA and CDR2 is FQGTGA in the germline V gene. CDR3 size: 13 residues.

This chain links TRBV4-3 with TRBJ2-3, with TRBD1 identical over 8 bases. CDR1 is LGHNA and CDR2 is YSLEER in the germline V gene. Losses at the gene ends were 0 bases for V and 3 bases for J; bases not matched to a gene: 14. The CDR3 runs to 19 residues. CDR3 DNA sequence: TGCGCCAGCAGCCAAGATCTGGGTGGGACAGGAATAGGTACAGATACGCAGTATTTT. Translating gives CASSQDLGGTGIGTDTQYF.